This record looks at one TCR beta chain sequence and its context. Assay used: immunoSEQ multiplex PCR; TCRdb lists only in-frame clones, some missing. Among 250,000 to 350,000 clones listed, roughly 91% were seen once. These data come from a study of blood T cell repertoires in COVID-19. Study context: Recovered Cohort 3 donors showed two negative PCRs, clearance, or symptom resolution. Samples representing acute and convalescent COVID-19 were sourced from the United States, Italy and Spain. PBMCs, B-cell-depleted T cells, or T cells provided the cDNA or gDNA that made up the material.

The cohort comprised adults aged about 18 to 100 years residing in 20 to 25 US areas. Germline V gene sequence: CDR1 MNHEY, CDR2 SVGEGT. The CDR3 extends over 11 amino acids. V dropped 3 bases and J dropped 13 bases, with 12 bases sitting between them. The source of this sequence is a woman in her sixties or seventies in a cohort exposed to, infected with or recovered from COVID-19 (not recorded which). The chain employs TRBV6-2 or TRBV6-3 and TRBJ1-1, with D possibly matching TRBD1 (5 bases). The sequencing sample was made of PBMCs or T cells enriched from blood (not recorded which). The CDR3 DNA follows: TGTGCCAGCAGTTATCTTAACCAGGGTTTCTTT. Encoded protein: CASSYLNQGFF.